One and the same sample provided the 25 T cell receptor beta chains below, sequenced in a study of shared clonotypes between healthy human individuals (TCRdb year 2020). To prepare the library, the immunoSEQ multiplex PCR assay was applied. Sourced from immuneACCESS, this table was stored by TCRdb with only in-frame sequences that have V and J called. A share of the clones is absent; for the studies checked, an unresolved V gene accounts for under half, and the remainder has no known explanation. The sample table lists some 2,500,000 clones, roughly 92% of them with a count of one. The ten largest make up 0.37% of the sample. Sequencing input: naive CD4+ T cells from PBMCs. This sample's cell subset or site label indicates: CD45RA+ positively selected. The receptors come from a man between 18 and 29 years old in good health. Some clones in this sample may be carry-over from other donors' samples.

This clone turned up a few times. This CDR3 is also generated by other DNA sequences in the sample. The chain carries TRBV30 and TRBJ1-5; no reliable D call. The V gene's germline CDR1 is GTSNPN and CDR2 SVGIG (reference sequence). The CDR3 has 13 residues. Trimming removed 0 bases at V and 2 bases at J, with 5 bases between. CDR3 sequence reads: CAWSVAGNQPQHF. In DNA form, the CDR3 reads TGTGCCTGGAGTGTCGCCGGCAATCAGCCCCAGCATTTT.

Turning to this clone: The junction does not match germline at one end; this may be a read error. The chain carries TRBV28 and TRBJ1-2, with a possible D match to TRBD1 (5 bases). This CDR3 contains 13 residues. Germline assignment: CDR1 MDHEN and CDR2 SYDVKM. DNA of the CDR3: TGTGCCAGCAGTCGGATGGCAGGGACTTCCCGGGACTTC. It encodes CASSRMAGTSRDF.

This clone was seen a single time. The chain recombines TRBV28 with TRBJ1-4; 10 nucleotides line up with TRBD1. The CDR3 is 15 amino acids. CDR1 and CDR2 from the germline V gene are MDHEN and SYDVKM. The J segment lost 6 bases and the V segment lost 4 bases, leaving 5 bases of the junction unmatched. The CDR3 protein is CASSSAGQGHEKLFF. The CDR3, as DNA: TGTGCCAGCAGTTCCGCGGGACAGGGGCATGAAAAACTGTTTTTT. Using reference TRBV28 and TRBJ1-4 for the parts outside the CDR3, the full variable domain is DVKVTQSSRYLVKRTGEKVFLECVQDMDHENMFWYRQDPGLGLRLIYFSYDVKMKEKGDIPEGYSVSREKKERFSLILESASTNQTSMYLCASSSAGQGHEKLFFGSGTQLSVL.

There are a few counts of this clone. V usage is TRBV6-1 and J usage is TRBJ1-5; D is unclear. Deletions cut 3 bases from V and 5 bases from J, with 8 bases between. The CDR3 extends over 13 amino acids. The germline V gene encodes CDR1 MNHNS and CDR2 SASEGT. The chain's CDR3 is CASSEFRDQPQHF. The CDR3 bases are TGTGCCAGCAGTGAGTTTCGAGATCAGCCCCAGCATTTT.

This clone occurred once. The rearrangement uses TRBV6-1 and TRBJ2-7, with TRBD1 identical over 7 bases. The germline V gene has CDR1 MNHNS and CDR2 SASEGT. J was trimmed by 3 bases and V by 6 bases; bases with no gene match: 5. The CDR3 is made up of 13 amino acids. CDR3 amino acids: CASRRDRFYEQYF. The DNA for the CDR3 is TGTGCCAGCAGACGGGACAGATTCTACGAGCAGTACTTC.

The chain links TRBV19 to TRBJ1-1; D uncertain. The V and J ends lost 6 bases and 6 bases respectively, with 23 bases between them. Germline CDR1 and CDR2: LNHDA and SQIVND (reference sequence). This CDR3 contains 16 residues. CDR3 sequence: CASSSQFTVQLPEAFF. As DNA, the CDR3 is TGTGCCAGTAGCAGTCAATTTACGGTTCAGTTGCCTGAAGCTTTCTTT.

The chain joins TRBV6-5 to TRBJ2-5; 7 bases are shared with TRBD1. V shed 7 bases and J 1 base; nucleotides not matched to a gene: 9. The CDR3 sequence is 15 residues long. Per germline, CDR1 MNHEY and CDR2 SVGAGI. CDR3 in amino acids: CASTKGGSFQETQYF. CDR3 bases: TGTGCCAGCACCAAAGGGGGCAGCTTCCAAGAGACCCAGTACTTC.

As regards this clone: Within the sample, other DNA sequences also encode this same CDR3. This chain connects TRBV5-1 to TRBJ1-5; D is perhaps TRBD1 (6 bases). The length of the CDR3 is 14 residues. Per the germline V gene, CDR1 is SGHRS and CDR2 is YFSETQ. The V and J ends lost 4 bases and 3 bases respectively, with 11 bases between them. CDR3 nucleotide sequence: TGCGCCAGCAGCCTCGGACAGCCCAATCAGCCCCAGCATTTT. Translation gives CASSLGQPNQPQHF.

The chain links TRBV6-4 to TRBJ1-4; D call uncertain. The germline gives CDR1 MRHNA, CDR2 SNTAGT. The CDR3 spans 13 residues. V lost 0 bases and J 4 bases, leaving 3 bases between the germline ends. The CDR3 sequence is CASSDSNNEKLFF. For the CDR3, the DNA is TGTGCCAGCAGTGACTCGAATAATGAAAAACTGTTTTTT.

This sequence joins TRBV30 and TRBJ2-6; D is unclear. Germline CDR1 and CDR2: GTSNPN and SVGIG (reference sequence). Trimming took 3 bases from V and 2 from J, leaving 5 bases between them. The CDR3 sequence is 13 residues long. The DNA for the CDR3 is TGTGCCTGGAGGGGGACTGGGGCCAACGTCCTGACTTTC. Protein: CAWRGTGANVLTF. The entire variable domain, with the rest obtained from reference TRBV30 and TRBJ2-6, is as follows: SQTIHQWPATLVQPVGSPLSLECTVEGTSNPNLYWYRQAAGRGLQLLFYSVGIGQISSEVPQNLSASRPQDRQFILSSKKLLLSDSGFYLCAWRGTGANVLTFGAGSRLTVL.

This sequence joins TRBV11-3 and TRBJ1-1, with D hard to call. The CDR3 has 13 amino acids. The germline V gene has CDR1 SGHNT and CDR2 YENEEA. Deletions cut 5 bases from V and 0 bases from J, with 7 bases between. The CDR3 sequence: CASSTNMNTEAFF. The CDR3 DNA sequence: TGTGCCAGCAGCACCAATATGAACACTGAAGCTTTCTTT.

The chain carries TRBV5-1 and TRBJ2-6; D gene uncertain. CDR1 and CDR2 from the germline V gene are SGHRS and YFSETQ. V shed 4 bases and J shed 0 bases, with 8 bases lying between them. This CDR3 comprises 15 residues. The DNA for the CDR3 is TGCGCCAGCAGCCCAACTACCTCTGGGGCCAACGTCCTGACTTTC. This sequence encodes CASSPTTSGANVLTF. Full variable domain (outside the CDR3, taken from reference TRBV5-1 and TRBJ2-6): KAGVTQTPRYLIKTRGQQVTLSCSPISGHRSVSWYQQTPGQGLQFLFEYFSETQRNKGNFPGRFSGRQFSNSRSEMNVSTLELGDSALYLCASSPTTSGANVLTFGAGSRLTVL.

Points on this clone: Other DNA sequences in this sample translate to the same CDR3. This chain uses TRBV6-5 with TRBJ2-7, with TRBD2 matching 12 bases. Trimming removed 0 bases from V and 3 bases from J; junction bases left unmatched: 3. The germline CDR1 and CDR2 sequences are MNHEY and SVGAGI. The CDR3 totals 16 residues. CDR3 bases: TGTGCCAGCAGTTACTCGAGACTAGCGGGAGTCTACGAGCAGTACTTC. Its protein product is CASSYSRLAGVYEQYF.

This clone appeared a single time. This chain joins TRBV25-1 and TRBJ2-5; the D is unclear. Germline-derived CDR1 and CDR2 are MGHDK and SYGVNS. The V end was cut by 2 bases, the J end by 5 bases, with 12 bases between. The CDR3 runs to 14 residues. The CDR3 DNA sequence: TGTGCCAGCAGTGAAGAACACCTAAGGGAGACCCAGTACTTC. Its translation is CASSEEHLRETQYF. The full variable domain, its missing parts supplied by reference TRBV25-1 and TRBJ2-5, is EADIYQTPRYLVIGTGKKITLECSQTMGHDKMYWYQQDPGMELHLIHYSYGVNSTEKGDLSSESTVSRIRTEHFPLTLESARPSHTSQYLCASSEEHLRETQYFGPGTRLLVL.

The chain uses TRBV19 and TRBJ2-2; TRBD1 or TRBD2 may be the D gene (5 bases each). Germline CDR1 and CDR2: LNHDA and SQIVND (reference sequence). V was pared by 3 bases and J by 5 bases, with 10 bases between. The CDR3 has 14 residues. CDR3 amino acids: CASSMAGSTGELFF. The DNA for the CDR3 is TGTGCCAGTAGTATGGCAGGGAGTACCGGGGAGCTGTTTTTT.

The chain uses TRBV11-2 and TRBJ2-5; 8 nucleotides agree with TRBD1. In germline, CDR1 is SGHAT, CDR2 FQNNGV. Trimming took 8 bases from V and 1 from J; bases not matched to a gene: 3. This CDR3 is built from 13 residues. The CDR3 region has the DNA TGTGCCAGCGCTCAGGGGGCCCAAGAGACCCAGTACTTC. Translation: CASAQGAQETQYF.

The chain combines TRBV11-3 with TRBJ2-2; weak D call: TRBD1 (6 bases). Trimming left V 5 bases short and J 0 bases short, with 10 bases between. The germline V gene encodes CDR1 SGHNT and CDR2 YENEEA. This CDR3 has 15 amino acids. The CDR3 loop is CASSRGYANTGELFF. The CDR3 bases are TGTGCCAGCAGCAGGGGGTACGCGAACACCGGGGAGCTGTTTTTT.

This chain links TRBV7-9 with TRBJ1-4, with D uncertain. The CDR3 sequence is 15 residues long. CDR1 SEHNR and CDR2 FQNEAQ come from the germline V gene (reference sequence). V lost 1 base to trimming and J lost 5 bases, with 11 bases between them. CDR3 DNA: TGTGCCAGCAGCTTAGGAGGCCGCTCAAATGAAAAACTGTTTTTT. Protein sequence: CASSLGGRSNEKLFF.

The genes are TRBV7-3 and TRBJ2-4; the D gene is possibly TRBD2 (5 bases). The germline gives CDR1 SGHTA, CDR2 FQGTGA. The CDR3 spans 15 residues. V was clipped by 1 base and J by 1 base, with 8 bases between them. The CDR3 DNA is TGTGCCAGCAGCTTAATACCGGGGGCCAAAAACATTCAGTACTTC. Protein product: CASSLIPGAKNIQYF.

For the CDR3, the DNA is TGCGCCAGCAGCTTAACGACTAGCGGGAGTTGGAATGAGCAGTTCTTC. Protein sequence: CASSLTTSGSWNEQFF. The chain links TRBV5-1 to TRBJ2-1; TRBD2 aligns across 12 bases. Trimming removed 2 bases from V and 7 bases from J; junction bases left unmatched: 7. This CDR3 has 16 amino acids. CDR1 is SGHRS, CDR2 YFSETQ, per germline.

This clone was seen only once. The chain links TRBV18 to TRBJ1-1; 9 positions match TRBD1. The V gene end was trimmed by 2 bases and the J gene end by 1 base; junction bases not matched to a gene: 2. This CDR3 contains 15 residues. Looked up from germline, CDR1 is KGHSH and CDR2 is LQKENI. CDR3 sequence: CASSPTDRGNTEAFF. In DNA form, the CDR3 reads TGTGCCAGCTCACCAACGGACAGGGGGAACACTGAAGCTTTCTTT.

This clone was seen just once. This chain connects TRBV2 to TRBJ2-2; no firm D call. The germline gives CDR1 SNHLY, CDR2 FYNNEI. The CDR3 length is 12 residues. V was shortened by 8 bases and J by 4 bases, with 8 bases between the two germline ends. Here the CDR3 reads CASVEFTGELFF. In DNA, the CDR3 is TGTGCCAGCGTCGAGTTCACCGGGGAGCTGTTTTTT.

This rearrangement joins TRBV6-6 to TRBJ1-1; D call uncertain. The length of the CDR3 is 13 residues. Germline-derived CDR1 and CDR2 are MNHNY and SVGAGI (reference sequence). Trimming removed 4 bases from V and 1 base from J, with 7 bases in between. This CDR3 reads CASSSVGNTEAFF. The CDR3 nucleotides are TGTGCCAGCAGTTCGGTGGGGAACACTGAAGCTTTCTTT.

The rearrangement joins TRBV7-2 to TRBJ2-6; 8 bases are a match to TRBD1. V was clipped by 4 bases and J by 2 bases; unmatched bases: 10. The CDR3 loop spans 18 amino acids. Germline CDR1 and CDR2: SGHTA and FQGNSA. This CDR3 reads CASSSPDRVIAGANVLTF. The CDR3 DNA follows: TGTGCCAGCAGCTCCCCGGACAGGGTAATCGCTGGGGCCAACGTCCTGACTTTC.

The genes are TRBV5-6 and TRBJ2-7, with TRBD1 identical over 10 bases. The V gene end was trimmed by 3 bases and the J gene end by 6 bases; junction bases not matched to a gene: 6. Germline CDR1 SGHDT, CDR2 YYEEEE. The CDR3 sequence is 14 residues long. CDR3 coding DNA: TGTGCCAGCAGCTGGCGGGACAGGGGAGGCGAGCAGTACTTC. Its translation: CASSWRDRGGEQYF.